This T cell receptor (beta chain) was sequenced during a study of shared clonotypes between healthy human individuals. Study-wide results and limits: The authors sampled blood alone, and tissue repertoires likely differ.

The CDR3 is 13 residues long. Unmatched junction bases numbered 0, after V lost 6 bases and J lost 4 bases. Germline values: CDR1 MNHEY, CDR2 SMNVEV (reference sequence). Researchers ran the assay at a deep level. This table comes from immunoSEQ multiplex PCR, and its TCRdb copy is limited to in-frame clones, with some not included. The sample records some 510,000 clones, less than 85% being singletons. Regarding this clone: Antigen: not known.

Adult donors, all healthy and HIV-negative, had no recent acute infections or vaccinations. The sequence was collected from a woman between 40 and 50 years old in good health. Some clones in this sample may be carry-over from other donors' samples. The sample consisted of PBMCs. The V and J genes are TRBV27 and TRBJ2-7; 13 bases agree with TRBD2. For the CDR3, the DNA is TGTGCCAGCAGGACTAGCGGGAGGTACGAGCAGTACTTC. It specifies CASRTSGRYEQYF.